This record looks at one TCR beta chain sequence and its context. Its antigen is not known. An end of the junction does not agree with germline; a read error may underlie this. This sample was included in a study of cytomegalovirus exposure and HLA in healthy donors. The germline V gene encodes CDR1 MNHNS and CDR2 SASEGT. This CDR3 comprises 17 residues. Notes on the study in general: Productive status was seen about 87% or about 30% of the time for most TCR beta V segments in an earlier analysis. Sequences of the TCR beta chain were said to predict the HLA-A and HLA-B alleles of most subjects accurately. Through in vitro validation, three CMV-associated chains were shown to be specific for CMV antigens.

13 Jbeta primers and 60 Vbeta primers were used for the PCR. This table comes from immunoSEQ multiplex PCR, and its TCRdb copy is limited to in-frame clones, with some not included. The table shows some 130,000 clones, with about 74% occurring only once. The chain couples TRBV6-1 to TRBJ2-6; a possible D gene is TRBD2 (5 bases). The source is a man aged 40-49 years in good health and CMV-seronegative. Sequencing was carried out using PBMCs. CDR3 nucleotide sequence: TGTGCCAGCAGGGAAGGACTCATGCGTTTCGGGGCCAACGTCCTGACTTTC. As protein: CASREGLMRFGANVLTF.